This entry features one TCR beta chain sequence. Its antigen is currently unknown. Clones were read by immunoSEQ multiplex PCR, and TCRdb kept only the in-frame ones, dropping some. Found here are 40,000 to 55,000 clones, roughly four fifths of them singletons; the top ten hold 40% to 55%. This sample was taken from a study of Ad26.COV2.S vaccination and SARS-CoV-2 variants. Study conclusions and caveats: The analyses of TCR breadth and depth may have understated the size of total T cell responses. Vaccinees and placebo recipients showed similar non-spike TCR breadth.

Specimen: peripheral blood, collected after recovery from COVID-19. The TCR sequence derives from a human donor who had recovered from COVID-19.

The CDR3 bases are TGTGCCAGCAGCCGGCAGCGTGGCACAGATACGCAGTATTTT. Protein sequence: CASSRQRGTDTQYF. The V gene is TRBV11-2, the J gene TRBJ2-3; D is unclear. Trimming took off 5 bases at V and 1 base at J, with 10 bases between the two ends. Germline values: CDR1 SGHAT, CDR2 FQNNGV. This CDR3 has 14 residues.